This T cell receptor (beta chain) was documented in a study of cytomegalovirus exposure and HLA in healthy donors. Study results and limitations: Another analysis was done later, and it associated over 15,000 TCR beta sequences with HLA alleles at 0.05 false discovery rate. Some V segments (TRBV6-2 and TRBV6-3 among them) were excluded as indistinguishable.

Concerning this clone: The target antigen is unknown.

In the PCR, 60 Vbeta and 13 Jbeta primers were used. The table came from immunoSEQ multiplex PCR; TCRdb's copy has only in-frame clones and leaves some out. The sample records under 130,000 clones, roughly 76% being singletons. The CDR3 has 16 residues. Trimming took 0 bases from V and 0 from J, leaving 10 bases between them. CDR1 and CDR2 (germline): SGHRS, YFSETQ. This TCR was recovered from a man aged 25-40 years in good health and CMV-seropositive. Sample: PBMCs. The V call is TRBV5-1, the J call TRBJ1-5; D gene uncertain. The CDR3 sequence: CASSLGAGDSNQPQHF. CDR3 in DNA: TGCGCCAGCAGCTTGGGGGCAGGCGATAGCAATCAGCCCCAGCATTTT.